This T cell receptor (beta chain) was sequenced in a study of shared clonotypes between healthy human individuals. Measured with immunoSEQ multiplex PCR; TCRdb has only the in-frame clones, and not every one. Of about 2 million clones in the sample, approximately 95% were seen once. Trimming left V 9 bases short and J 8 bases short, with 20 bases between. Germline V lookup: CDR1 MGHDK, CDR2 SYGVNS. The CDR3 has 14 amino acids. CD45RO negativity and positive selection for CCR7 defined naive CD8 cells, a population that excluded terminally differentiated effector memory CD45RA+ cells. Material: naive CD8+ T cells sorted from blood. The clonotype comes from a man between 18 and 35 years old in good health. The chain links TRBV25-1 to TRBJ2-1; TRBD2 is a possible D gene (5 bases). CDR3 protein: CASRQLGAFDEQFF. The CDR3 DNA is TGTGCCAGTCGGCAACTAGGAGCATTCGATGAGCAGTTCTTC. The full variable domain, with the rest looked up from reference TRBV25-1 and TRBJ2-1, is EADIYQTPRYLVIGTGKKITLECSQTMGHDKMYWYQQDPGMELHLIHYSYGVNSTEKGDLSSESTVSRIRTEHFPLTLESARPSHTSQYLCASRQLGAFDEQFFGPGTRLTVL.